This T cell receptor beta chain emerged from a study of T cells after yellow fever vaccination. Study outcomes and limitations: Relatively few clonotypes were ones that appeared in both CD4 and CD8 compartments.

Each CDR3 protein gets one entry after TCRdb re-called the 5' RACE reads with MiXCR. There are 500,000 to 650,000 distinct CDR3 sequences in the sample; 9% to 15% occur only once, and about 15% lies in the top ten. This clonotype came up a few times. Its cognate antigen is unknown. The CDR3 totals 16 residues. The V and J ends lost 3 bases and 1 base, in that order; junction bases with no gene match: 2. CDR1 LGHNA and CDR2 YSLEER come from the germline V gene. This chain connects TRBV4-3 to TRBJ2-6; the match to TRBD2 covers 8 bases. This TCR came from a man aged 25 to 45 who received the YFV17D yellow fever vaccine. Sequences were derived from PBMCs, sampled on the day of the yellow fever booster vaccination. CDR3 residues: CASSHRGGSGANVLTF. The DNA of the CDR3 is TGCGCCAGCAGCCACCGGGGGGGGTCTGGGGCCAACGTCCTGACTTTC.